The TCR beta chain under discussion was sequenced for a study of T cells in localized non-small cell lung cancer (TCRdb year 2020). Background for the entire study: The study analyzed T cell repertoires of hundreds of early-stage NSCLC patients, comparing tumors and uninvolved tumor-adjacent lungs. The cohort was made up of fewer than 250 treatment-naive NSCLC patients whose localized lung tumors had been resected. NSCLC patients had a mean age of approximately 72 years, and 120 to 150 were male and about 98 female.

This clone appeared a few times. The antigen it binds to is not known. Per-base qualities were not stored, and no clone one base away is much larger. The investigation overall reported the following: A median of 57 of the top 100 tumor clones turned up in the paired uninvolved adjacent lung, and 28 of those clones also ranked among the top 100 of that same adjacent lung. Because the study design was exploratory, TCR variables were selected using unadjusted p-values without false-discovery rate correction. Longer overall survival was associated with higher T cell density in blood, whereas shorter survival was associated with higher clonality in adjacent lung. Multi-region tumor sequencing was not performed, so intratumor heterogeneity could not be excluded. Uninvolved tumor-adjacent lung showed the highest T cell clonality, higher than tumor, which suggests more focused antigenic responses in the uninvolved tumor-adjacent lung.

The immunoSEQ Assay was used to sequence TCR beta CDR3 regions from DNA. As for the authors' bioinformatics: T cell density was computed as TCR beta template counts normalized to usable DNA estimated by amplifying housekeeping genes. Richness was estimated with the preseqR package, extrapolating to 400,000 templates for PBMC samples and 120,000 templates for tissue samples. Clonality was defined as one minus Pielou's evenness. To identify tissue-enriched TCRs, differential abundance testing was run on productive amino-acid clonotypes with a minimum total count of 5 and an alpha of 0.1. The Jaccard Index and the Morisita Overlap Index were used to quantify repertoire overlap between compartments. GLIPH grouped TCR beta CDR3s together with public tetramer-defined viral CDR3s, and a viral motif had to include at least three viral sequences and show V-gene enrichment. The table was pulled from immuneACCESS by TCRdb, which kept in-frame rearrangements only. Such tables lose some clones; where checked, under half of the loss comes from unresolved V genes, and the rest has no known cause. V and J calls and clone size are given by that table; D and trimming were obtained from the DNA. Here the sample has about 1,300 clones; over 20% occur a single time. 21% of the sample comes from the top ten.

Uninvolved adjacent lung was obtained at least 2 cm from the tumor margin, and the absence of atypia was confirmed by two independent pathologists. At diagnosis, peripheral blood, uninvolved tumor-adjacent lung and tumor were collected and stored as a combination of fresh-frozen and FFPE material. This TCR derives from a woman aged 40-69 years with stage II lung adenocarcinoma. Source: normal lung tissue next to the tumor, taken before any cancer treatment.

The DNA is as follows: TGTGCCAGCAGTTTCATGGGTGGACCTTTAGCGGGAGGAATCTACGAGCAGTACTTC. Translated, it gives CASSFMGGPLAGGIYEQYF. The rearranged segments are TRBV28 and TRBJ2-7; 10 nucleotides in the junction match TRBD2. Ends trimmed: V by 3 bases, J by 3 bases; bases unmatched to a gene: 17. The CDR3 measures 19 amino acids from cysteine to phenylalanine. The read is trimmed to its CDR3 DNA, 57 bases read in frame from base 1. Looking up the germline V gene yields CDR1 MDHEN and CDR2 SYDVKM.